This TCR beta chain was profiled in a study of blood T cell repertoires in COVID-19. Overall study: Spain, Italy and the United States supplied samples that represented acute and convalescent COVID-19. Sample material is recorded as cDNA or gDNA derived from T cells, B-cell-depleted T cells, or PBMCs.

CDR1 and CDR2 from the germline V gene are MNHNY and SVGAGI (reference sequence). V lost 6 bases, J lost 8 bases, and 16 bases lay in between. The CDR3 runs 14 residues. Per the original methods: Reference gene primer amplification gave nucleated cell count estimates. Only in-frame clones appear in the TCRdb table, and some are missing; sequencing was by immunoSEQ multiplex PCR. D and trimming were read from the DNA, whereas the V and J calls and clone size are those reported in that table. The table shows about 80,000 clones, with approximately 80% occurring only once. The chain has TRBV6-6 and TRBJ1-4; D is uncertain. This clonotype was sampled from a human donor in a cohort sampled during active COVID-19. The sample comprised peripheral blood. The CDR3 loop reads CASRNALGQEKLFF. CDR3 coding DNA: TGTGCCAGCAGAAATGCCTTGGGCCAGGAAAAACTGTTTTTT.